A single TCR beta chain is shown here with its context. Its antigen remains unidentified. TCRdb's table, derived via immunoSEQ multiplex PCR, lists solely in-frame clones and lacks some. The sample lists millions of clones; over 85% were seen once. The donors, healthy adults who were HIV-negative, had experienced no recent acute infections or vaccinations. This sample is part of a study of shared clonotypes between healthy human individuals. The wider study: CD4 naive and memory got three plates each, CD8 naive two, CD8 memory one. Study results and limitations: In a few donors, about 5% of naive CD4 clonotypes appeared in common.

Germline values: CDR1 MGHDK, CDR2 SYGVNS. CDR3 size: 13 residues. V lost 6 bases, J lost 1 base, and 1 base stayed unmatched. The chain carries TRBV25-1 and TRBJ2-7; TRBD1 matches at 9 bases. The sequencing sample was made of naive CD4+ T cells sorted from blood. Stated subset: CD45RA+ positively selected. The TCR originated in a man aged 18 to 29 in good health. The CDR3 sequence: CASRQGASYEQYF. CDR3 nucleotide sequence: TGTGCCAGCAGACAGGGGGCTTCCTACGAGCAGTACTTC.